The 32 T cell receptor beta chains below were found in one sample sequenced in a study of regulatory T cells in long-lasting Graves disease. Time point described: persistent/refractory GD, antithyroid drugs over 5 years with positive TRAb. The TCR library was made from RNA that had been extracted from PBMCs in TRIzol. Researchers made TCR beta libraries by using iRepertoire HTBI primers and running Arm-PCR on CDR3 regions. MiXCR was run by TCRdb on the multiplex PCR reads, yielding one entry per CDR3 protein. The sample consists of some 420,000 distinct CDR3 sequences, about 20% of them appearing once. This material consisted of peripheral blood mononuclear cells (PBMCs), taken when the disease was refractory, from a patient treated with antithyroid drugs. The receptor set was obtained from a female donor with Graves disease.

This clonotype has a count of ten or more. The chain employs TRBV6-1 and TRBJ1-5, with TRBD1 as a possible D gene (6 bases). The germline CDR1 and CDR2 sequences are MNHNS and SASEGT. This CDR3 has 12 amino acids. V was pared by 6 bases and J by 7 bases, with 10 bases between. Here the CDR3 reads CASRDSWQPQHF. The CDR3 region has the DNA TGTGCCAGCAGGGACAGTTGGCAGCCCCAGCATTTT.

This clonotype was recorded at least ten times. This chain joins TRBV12-3 or TRBV12-4 and TRBJ2-2; perhaps D is TRBD1 or TRBD2 (5 bases each). This CDR3 has 15 residues. Trimming pared 1 base from V and 5 bases from J, leaving 11 bases between. The CDR3 region has the DNA TGTGCCAGCAGTTTAGGGGGGTTCCGAACCGGGGAGCTGTTTTTT. It is translated as CASSLGGFRTGELFF.

This clonotype was picked up a small number of times. The chain joins TRBV20-1 to TRBJ1-1; D gene unclear. V was cut by 1 base and J by 3 bases, with 12 bases left in between. Germline V gene sequence: CDR1 DFQATT, CDR2 SNEGSKA (reference sequence). The CDR3 has 14 amino acids. CDR3 loop: CSARGGIADTEAFF. The CDR3 DNA sequence: TGCAGTGCTAGAGGAGGGATAGCGGACACTGAAGCTTTCTTT.

The gene calls are TRBV19 and TRBJ1-1; unclear D gene. CDR3 length equals 13 residues. Trimming shortened V by 5 bases and J by 1 base, and 8 bases separated the two germline ends. Per germline, CDR1 LNHDA and CDR2 SQIVND (reference sequence). CDR3 nucleotide sequence: TGTGCCAGTAGTGTAAAAAAGAACACTGAAGCTTTCTTT. It yields the protein CASSVKKNTEAFF.

This clonotype has a count of ten or more. The V call is TRBV6-1, the J call TRBJ1-2; no definite D call. The V end lost 7 bases, the J end lost 0 bases, and 12 bases lay between the germline ends. Germline V CDR1 and CDR2: MNHNS, SASEGT. CDR3 length: 14 amino acids. The CDR3 coding sequence is TGTGCCAGCACCCCAGATAGTTCTAACTATGGCTACACCTTC. Translation gives CASTPDSSNYGYTF.

Only a few counts were recorded for this clonotype. Relative to the germline gene, one junction end is altered; a read error may explain this. V is TRBV11-2 and J is TRBJ1-1; TRBD1 is a possible D gene (5 bases). The CDR3 runs to 14 residues. Germline V gives CDR1 SGHAT, CDR2 FQNNGV. The CDR3 DNA reads TGCGCCAGCAGCCAACAAAAACGCGGGACTGCGGCTTTCTTT. Protein sequence: CASSQQKRGTAAFF.

The V gene is TRBV30, the J gene TRBJ2-7; the match to TRBD1 covers 8 bases. The CDR3 loop spans 13 amino acids. Trimming at V came to 5 bases and at J to 4 bases, leaving 7 bases not matched to a gene. Germline lookup yields CDR1 GTSNPN and CDR2 SVGIG (reference sequence). The CDR3 DNA reads TGTGCCTGGTCCTCGGACAGGGCTTACGAGCAGTACTTC. Its translation is CAWSSDRAYEQYF. Complete variable domain (other parts from reference TRBV30 and TRBJ2-7): SQTIHQWPATLVQPVGSPLSLECTVEGTSNPNLYWYRQAAGRGLQLLFYSVGIGQISSEVPQNLSASRPQDRQFILSSKKLLLSDSGFYLCAWSSDRAYEQYFGPGTRLTVT.

J is TRBJ2-1 and V is TRBV2, with D uncertain. The CDR3 is 13 residues long. Germline V gives CDR1 SNHLY, CDR2 FYNNEI. V lost 5 bases and J 8 bases, leaving 13 bases between the germline ends. The CDR3: CASSLKISDEQFF. CDR3 in DNA: TGTGCCAGCAGTCTTAAGATATCGGATGAGCAGTTCTTC. Based on the CDR3 plus reference TRBV2 and TRBJ2-1, the full variable domain is EPEVTQTPSHQVTQMGQEVILRCVPISNHLYFYWYRQILGQKVEFLVSFYNNEISEKSEIFDDQFSVERPDGSNFTLKIRSTKLEDSAMYFCASSLKISDEQFFGPGTRLTVL.

This clonotype was counted only a few times. V usage is TRBV7-8 and J usage is TRBJ2-7, with TRBD1 identical over 7 bases. CDR3 size: 15 residues. The trim removed 2 bases at V and 1 base at J, leaving 5 bases unmatched. The germline V gene has CDR1 SGHVS and CDR2 FQNEAQ. The CDR3 loop is CASSLSGTESYEQYF. The CDR3 region has the DNA TGTGCCAGCAGCTTATCCGGGACAGAATCCTACGAGCAGTACTTC.

The chain has TRBV12-3 or TRBV12-4 and TRBJ1-5; D perhaps matches TRBD1 (5 bases). The CDR3 runs to 17 residues. Trimming left V 3 bases short and J 2 bases short, with 17 bases between. CDR3 bases: TGTGCCAGCAGTTTTCATGGGCAGGGAAAAGGCAATCAGCCCCAGCATTTT. This translates into CASSFHGQGKGNQPQHF.

This clonotype appeared many times. Here the CDR3 reads CASSSLSPGVEGKKLFF. Written as DNA, the CDR3 is TGTGCCAGCAGCTCATTATCCCCAGGAGTCGAGGGAAAAAAACTGTTTTTT. The rearrangement uses TRBV7-8 and TRBJ1-4; the D is unclear. This CDR3 has 17 residues. V lost 4 bases and J 9 bases, leaving 24 bases between the germline ends. Germline V CDR1 and CDR2: SGHVS, FQNEAQ.

CDR3 region: CAWSVLAGPQETQYF. CDR3 sequence (DNA): TGTGCCTGGAGTGTACTAGCGGGGCCCCAAGAGACCCAGTACTTC. J is TRBJ2-5 and V is TRBV30, with TRBD2 matching over 10 bases. The CDR3 loop spans 15 amino acids. Trimming took 0 bases from V and 1 from J; bases not matched to a gene: 2. Germline values: CDR1 GTSNPN, CDR2 SVGIG (reference sequence).

This clonotype was seen only a few times. Here the CDR3 DNA reads TGCAGTGCTAGACCCGGACTAGGCGAGCAGTACTTC. Protein: CSARPGLGEQYF. The chain recombines TRBV20-1 with TRBJ2-7; 7 bases agree with TRBD2. This CDR3 region has 12 residues. Looked up from germline, CDR1 is DFQATT and CDR2 is SNEGSKA (reference sequence). J gave up 6 bases and V 2 bases, and 4 bases lay outside the gene matches.

In its sample, this clonotype was seen many times. The gene calls are TRBV27 and TRBJ2-1; 7 bases are a match to TRBD1. Germline V gene data show CDR1 as MNHEY and CDR2 as SMNVEV (reference sequence). This CDR3 is 19 amino acids long. J gave up 2 bases and V 7 bases, and 20 bases lay outside the gene matches. Here the CDR3 DNA reads TGTGCCAGCAAACAATTGACAGGGTTGGATCCCAAGACCTACAATGAGCAGTTCTTC. The encoded protein is CASKQLTGLDPKTYNEQFF.

The chain has TRBV7-3 and TRBJ2-5, with D possibly TRBD2 on 5 matching bases. Germline CDR1 is SGHTA and CDR2 is FQGTGA. Trimming took 1 base from V and 5 from J, leaving 11 bases between them. The CDR3 contains 14 residues. The CDR3 nucleotides read TGTGCCAGCAGCTTAAACGGGATGGAGGAGACCCAGTACTTC. Residues: CASSLNGMEETQYF.

V usage is TRBV9 and J usage is TRBJ1-1; D call uncertain. V lost 7 bases and J 0 bases, leaving 10 bases between the germline ends. The CDR3 totals 13 residues. CDR1 is SGDLS and CDR2 is YYNGEE in the germline V gene. The DNA for the CDR3 is TGTGCCAGCTCCGGGCCCCTGAACACTGAAGCTTTCTTT. Its protein product is CASSGPLNTEAFF.

Of note for this clonotype: This may come from a read error, since a much larger clone is one base off. The chain links TRBV6-1 to TRBJ1-6; TRBD1 might be the D (6 bases). Germline V gene data show CDR1 as MNHNS and CDR2 as SASEGT. CDR3 length: 15 residues. DNA of the CDR3: TGTGTCAGCAGCCTACGGACAGAATGGGTGAGGCCCCTCCACTTT. This codes for CVSSLRTEWVRPLHF.

This clonotype was observed at least ten times. V gene TRBV20-1 combines with J gene TRBJ2-4, with 8 positions matching TRBD2. The CDR3 spans 11 residues. Germline V gene lookup returns CDR1 DFQATT and CDR2 SNEGSKA (reference sequence). V shed 6 bases and J 9 bases; nucleotides not matched to a gene: 4. CDR3 amino acids: CSARTSSIQYF. The CDR3, as DNA: TGCAGTGCCCGGACTAGCAGCATTCAGTACTTC.

This clonotype was picked up many times. The chain uses TRBV12-3 or TRBV12-4 and TRBJ2-5, with D tentatively TRBD2 (6 bases). This CDR3 contains 14 residues. Trimming removed 5 bases at V and 0 bases at J, with 10 bases between. CDR3 protein: CASSPGGNQETQYF. DNA for the CDR3: TGTGCCAGCAGTCCCGGAGGGAACCAAGAGACCCAGTACTTC.

This clonotype has more than one count but fewer than ten. V and J are TRBV28 and TRBJ1-6, with D perhaps matching TRBD1 (6 bases). CDR1 and CDR2 (germline): MDHEN, SYDVKM. V lost 5 bases and J lost 9, with 17 bases in between. The CDR3 has 15 amino acids. DNA of the CDR3: TGTGCCAGCAGTGAACCCCTAGGGGGGTCTTCACCCCTCCACTTT. Its translation is CASSEPLGGSSPLHF. Using reference TRBV28 and TRBJ1-6 for the parts outside the CDR3, the full variable domain is DVKVTQSSRYLVKRTGEKVFLECVQDMDHENMFWYRQDPGLGLRLIYFSYDVKMKEKGDIPEGYSVSREKKERFSLILESASTNQTSMYLCASSEPLGGSSPLHFGNGTRLTVT.

This clonotype turned up a few times. The chain links TRBV7-2 to TRBJ2-7, with TRBD1 identical over 7 bases. This CDR3 spans 16 amino acids. V was pared by 0 bases and J by 5 bases, with 10 bases of the junction left unmatched. Germline assignment: CDR1 SGHTA and CDR2 FQGNSA. The CDR3 DNA sequence: TGTGCCAGCAGCTTAGCCGTACAGGGGAGTAACGACGAGCAGTACTTC. This encodes CASSLAVQGSNDEQYF.

This clonotype was counted a few times. The chain combines TRBV7-2 with TRBJ1-6, with 7 positions matching TRBD1. Trimming at V came to 5 bases and at J to 6 bases, leaving 7 bases not matched to a gene. Germline CDR1 SGHTA, CDR2 FQGNSA. This CDR3 spans 15 amino acids. CDR3 amino acids: CASSVGGLGNSPLHF. The CDR3, as DNA: TGTGCCAGCAGCGTAGGGGGCCTCGGTAATTCACCCCTCCACTTT.

This clonotype occurred a few times. CDR3 protein: CASSNPGGVRSEAFF. The CDR3 nucleotides are TGTGCCAGCAGCAACCCTGGGGGGGTCAGAAGCGAAGCTTTCTTT. V gene TRBV5-6 combines with J gene TRBJ1-1; D might be TRBD1 (5 bases). Germline CDR1 reads SGHDT; CDR2 reads YYEEEE. Between the trimmed V and J ends, which lost 4 bases and 8 bases, there was a span of 21 bases. CDR3 length equals 15 residues.

This clonotype came up many times. This chain uses TRBV11-2 with TRBJ2-5; the D gene is possibly TRBD2 (5 bases). V gave up 6 bases and J gave up 5 bases, with 10 bases separating them. The germline V gene encodes CDR1 SGHAT and CDR2 FQNNGV. The CDR3 has 12 residues. The CDR3 region is CASRGEGETQYF. The DNA for the CDR3 is TGTGCCAGCAGGGGCGAGGGCGAGACCCAGTACTTC.

The chain recombines TRBV27 with TRBJ1-1; 9 positions agree with TRBD1. The CDR3 is 17 amino acids. The ends lost 4 bases at V and 4 bases at J; junction bases unmatched: 13. CDR1 is MNHEY and CDR2 is SMNVEV in the germline V gene (reference sequence). CDR3 amino acids: CASSSQGAAGQGTEAFF. The DNA for the CDR3 is TGTGCCAGCAGTTCACAGGGGGCTGCGGGGCAAGGCACTGAAGCTTTCTTT.

Regarding this clonotype: A much larger clone is a single base away; this may be a read error. V usage is TRBV2 and J usage is TRBJ2-6, with D perhaps matching TRBD1 (6 bases). CDR3 length: 13 residues. Per the germline V gene, CDR1 is SNHLY and CDR2 is FYNNEI. CDR3 coding DNA: TGTGCCAGCCACGGGACACCGGCATCAAGTAGTCCTTTC. As protein: CASHGTPASSSPF.

About this clonotype: Just one base apart from a much larger clone, this may be a read error. This chain links TRBV6-2 or TRBV6-3 with TRBJ2-7; TRBD2 might be the D (5 bases). Between the trimmed V and J ends, which lost 0 bases and 4 bases, there was a span of 10 bases. The CDR3 runs 14 residues. Looked up from germline, CDR1 is MNHEY and CDR2 is SVGEGT. The CDR3 spells CASSYSRWEYEQYF. For the CDR3, the DNA is TGTGCCAGCAGTTACTCCCGGTGGGAGTACGAGCAGTACTTC.

In its sample, this clonotype was seen many times. The chain recombines TRBV12-3 or TRBV12-4 with TRBJ1-1; D is perhaps TRBD1 (6 bases). This CDR3 comprises 13 residues. V was cut by 6 bases and J by 5 bases, with 13 bases left in between. CDR3 protein: CASSNTRGTEAFF. The CDR3 nucleotides read TGTGCCAGCAGCAATACGAGGGGGACTGAAGCTTTCTTT.

This clonotype was seen more than once but under ten times. In nucleotides, the CDR3 is TGTGCCAGCAGCACCGGGTGGGGCCCTAACCAGCCCCAGCATTTT. It is translated as CASSTGWGPNQPQHF. The V call is TRBV7-2, the J call TRBJ1-5, with a possible D match to TRBD1 (5 bases). Trimming removed 5 bases from V and 7 bases from J, with 18 bases in between. The CDR3 has 15 residues. Germline CDR1 and CDR2: SGHTA and FQGNSA.

This clonotype occurred a few times. The rearrangement links TRBV20-1 to TRBJ1-2; TRBD1 matches 8 bases. The CDR3 extends over 14 amino acids. Per the germline V gene, CDR1 is DFQATT and CDR2 is SNEGSKA (reference sequence). Germline trimming cut 5 bases from V and 10 bases from J; bases unmatched to any gene: 15. The CDR3 protein is CSADLGQGREDYTF. CDR3 nucleotides: TGCAGTGCTGATCTCGGACAGGGTCGGGAGGACTACACCTTC.

The J gene is TRBJ2-2, the V gene TRBV3-1; TRBD2 aligns across 12 bases. This CDR3 has 15 residues. Germline assignment: CDR1 LGHDT and CDR2 YNNKEL (reference sequence). Trimming cost V 4 bases and J 6 bases; bases outside gene matches: 3. CDR3 sequence (DNA): TGTGCCAGCAGCCGAGGACTAGCGGGGCCCGGGGAGCTGTTTTTT. Amino acids: CASSRGLAGPGELFF.

This clonotype has just a few counts. This rearrangement joins TRBV7-2 to TRBJ2-7; D is ambiguous. V shed 3 bases and J shed 1 base, with 7 bases lying between them. The CDR3 has 13 residues. Germline CDR1 and CDR2: SGHTA and FQGNSA. The CDR3 sequence: CASSFVYSYEQYF. Here the CDR3 DNA reads TGTGCCAGCAGCTTCGTCTATTCCTACGAGCAGTACTTC.